This TCR beta chain derives from a study of blood T cell repertoires in COVID-19. Across the whole study: There were acute and convalescent COVID-19 samples, and they came from the United States, Italy and Spain. T cells, B-cell-depleted T cells, or PBMCs supplied cDNA or gDNA.

The CDR3 loop spans 16 amino acids. Trimming removed 0 bases from V and 6 bases from J; junction bases left unmatched: 6. Germline lookup yields CDR1 SGHTA and CDR2 FQGNSA. Per the original data handling: Reference gene primer amplification in the assay estimated nucleated cell counts. TCRdb keeps only in-frame clones here, not all; method: immunoSEQ multiplex PCR. V, J and clone size were drawn from that table, and D and trimming were deduced from the DNA. The repertoire consists of about 76,000 clones, with more than 80% occurring once and the leading ten covering 18%. This clone was counted between two and nine times.

Sequences were obtained from peripheral blood. This receptor was obtained from a woman aged 55-69 years with acute or convalescent COVID-19. The chain carries TRBV7-2 and TRBJ1-5; 9 positions match TRBD1. The CDR3 here is CASSLAGQGSGQPQHF. DNA for the CDR3: TGTGCCAGCAGCTTAGCGGGACAGGGATCTGGTCAGCCCCAGCATTTT. Using reference TRBV7-2 and TRBJ1-5 for the parts outside the CDR3, the full variable domain is GAGVSQSPSNKVTEKGKDVELRCDPISGHTALYWYRQSLGQGLEFLIYFQGNSAPDKSGLPSDRFSAERTGGSVSTLTIQRTQQEDSAVYLCASSLAGQGSGQPQHFGDGTRLSIL.